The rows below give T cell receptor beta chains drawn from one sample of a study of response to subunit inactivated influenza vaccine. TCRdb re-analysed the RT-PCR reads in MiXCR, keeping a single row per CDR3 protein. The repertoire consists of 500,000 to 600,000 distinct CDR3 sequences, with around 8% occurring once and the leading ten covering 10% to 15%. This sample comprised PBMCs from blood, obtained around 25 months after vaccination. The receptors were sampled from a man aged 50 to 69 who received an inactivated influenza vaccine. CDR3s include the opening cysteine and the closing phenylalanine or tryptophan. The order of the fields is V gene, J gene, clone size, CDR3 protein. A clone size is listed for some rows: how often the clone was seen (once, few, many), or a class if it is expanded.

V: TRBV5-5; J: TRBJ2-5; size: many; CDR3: CASSLGQVQETQYF
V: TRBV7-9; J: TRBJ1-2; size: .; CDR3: CASSLEQRPNYGYTF
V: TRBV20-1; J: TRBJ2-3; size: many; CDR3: CSARGGGSVRTDTQYF
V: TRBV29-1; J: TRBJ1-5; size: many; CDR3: CSVTAGGNQPQHF
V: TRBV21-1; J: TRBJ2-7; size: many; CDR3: CASSKDKHQPGSGEQYF
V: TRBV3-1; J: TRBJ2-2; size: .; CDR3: CACTQEVLQSLTGELFF
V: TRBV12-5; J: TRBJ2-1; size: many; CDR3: CASTGQGRGEQFF
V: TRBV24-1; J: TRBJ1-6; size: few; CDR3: CATSDSGSPLHF
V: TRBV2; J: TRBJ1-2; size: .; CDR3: CASSEPGGYGYTF
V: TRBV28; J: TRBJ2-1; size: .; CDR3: CASSLFAGGGVEQFF
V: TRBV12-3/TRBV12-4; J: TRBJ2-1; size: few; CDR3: CASSLETGTSIGTGNEQFF
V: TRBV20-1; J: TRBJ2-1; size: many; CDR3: CSARVSGRNNEQFF
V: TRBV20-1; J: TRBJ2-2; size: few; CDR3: CSASGRLTGELFF
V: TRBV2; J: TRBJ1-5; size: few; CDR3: CASSEDRVGGQPQHF
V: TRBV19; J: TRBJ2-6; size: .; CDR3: CASTMTGNGANVLTF
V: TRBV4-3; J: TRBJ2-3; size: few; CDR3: CASSQDPPGWRGNTDTQYF
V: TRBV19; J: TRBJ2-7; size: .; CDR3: CASSPVGSSYEQYF
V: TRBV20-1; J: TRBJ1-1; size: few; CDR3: CSARDWEVGNTEAFF